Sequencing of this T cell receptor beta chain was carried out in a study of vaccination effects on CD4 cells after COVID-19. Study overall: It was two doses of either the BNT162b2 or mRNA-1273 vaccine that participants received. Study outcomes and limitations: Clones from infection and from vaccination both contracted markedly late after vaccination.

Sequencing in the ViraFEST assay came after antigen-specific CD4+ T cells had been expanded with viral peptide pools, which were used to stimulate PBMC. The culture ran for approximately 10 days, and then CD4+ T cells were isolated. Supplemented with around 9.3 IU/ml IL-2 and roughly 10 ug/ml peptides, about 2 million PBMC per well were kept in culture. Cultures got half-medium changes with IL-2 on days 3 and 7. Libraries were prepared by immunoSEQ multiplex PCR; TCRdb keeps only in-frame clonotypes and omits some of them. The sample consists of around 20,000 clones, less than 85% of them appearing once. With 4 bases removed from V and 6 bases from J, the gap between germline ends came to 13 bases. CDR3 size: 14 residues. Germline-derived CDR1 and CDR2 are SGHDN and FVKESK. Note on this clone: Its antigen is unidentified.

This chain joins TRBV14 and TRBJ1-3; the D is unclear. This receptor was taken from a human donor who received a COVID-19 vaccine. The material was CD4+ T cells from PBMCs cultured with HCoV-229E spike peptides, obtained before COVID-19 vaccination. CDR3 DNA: TGTGCCAGCAGCCCGGGCCTCGGCACAAACACCATATATTTT. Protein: CASSPGLGTNTIYF. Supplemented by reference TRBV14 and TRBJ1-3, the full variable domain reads EAGVTQFPSHSVIEKGQTVTLRCDPISGHDNLYWYRRVMGKEIKFLLHFVKESKQDESGMPNNRFLAERTGGTYSTLKVQPAELEDSGVYFCASSPGLGTNTIYFGEGSWLTVV.